These 9 T cell receptor beta chains came from one sample sequenced in a study of T-cell memory formation after mild COVID-19. In TCRdb, the 5' RACE reads were re-called with MiXCR into one record per CDR3 protein. The table shows 70,000 to 100,000 distinct CDR3 sequences, with over 12% occurring only once. Sequenced: PBMCs or a T cell subset sorted from them (not recorded which). These TCRs come from a man aged 18 to 30 who had mild COVID-19 (a few samples of this study predate the infection). Cell type and time point are not known.

J is TRBJ2-5 and V is TRBV9; D tentatively fits TRBD1 or TRBD2 (5 bases each). The CDR3 sequence is 16 residues long. The germline CDR1 and CDR2 sequences are SGDLS and YYNGEE. Deletions cut 0 bases from V and 4 bases from J, with 16 bases between. DNA for the CDR3: TGTGCCAGCAGCGTAGCCGAGCCGGGGACGGGAGAGACCCAGTACTTC. Translating it yields CASSVAEPGTGETQYF.

Only a few counts were recorded for this clonotype. The chain links TRBV7-2 to TRBJ2-7; TRBD2 aligns across 8 bases. There are 14 residues in the CDR3. The V segment lost 8 bases and the J segment 1 base; nucleotides outside the gene matches: 7. Germline values: CDR1 SGHTA, CDR2 FQGNSA. The CDR3 is CASEHRGGSYEQYF. The CDR3, as DNA: TGTGCCAGCGAACATCGGGGGGGGTCCTACGAGCAGTACTTC.

This clonotype has ten or more counts. The chain carries TRBV6-6 and TRBJ2-7; 10 nucleotides align to TRBD2. V shed 2 bases and J 2 bases; nucleotides not matched to a gene: 12. The CDR3 is made up of 18 amino acids. The germline gives CDR1 MNHNY, CDR2 SVGAGI (reference sequence). CDR3 amino acids: CASSYETSGLYVTYEQYF. CDR3 coding DNA: TGTGCCAGCAGTTACGAGACTAGCGGGCTTTACGTTACCTACGAGCAGTACTTC.

The genes are TRBV5-1 and TRBJ2-5, with TRBD2 matching 8 bases. Germline V gene data show CDR1 as SGHRS and CDR2 as YFSETQ. The V gene end was trimmed by 4 bases and the J gene end by 5 bases; junction bases not matched to a gene: 10. The CDR3 sequence is 15 residues long. CDR3 loop: CASSPRAGGVETQYF. CDR3 bases: TGCGCCAGCAGCCCGCGTGCGGGGGGCGTGGAGACCCAGTACTTC. Filled out from reference TRBV5-1 and TRBJ2-5, the complete variable domain reads KAGVTQTPRYLIKTRGQQVTLSCSPISGHRSVSWYQQTPGQGLQFLFEYFSETQRNKGNFPGRFSGRQFSNSRSEMNVSTLELGDSALYLCASSPRAGGVETQYFGPGTRLLVL.

This clonotype was counted between two and nine times. V gene TRBV7-2 combines with J gene TRBJ2-3, with TRBD2 matching 11 bases. Germline CDR1 reads SGHTA; CDR2 reads FQGNSA. J lost 1 base, V lost 1 base, and 10 bases had no gene match. The CDR3 is 19 residues long. CDR3: CASSLDLAGGRVGTDTQYF. CDR3 coding DNA: TGTGCCAGCAGCTTAGATCTAGCGGGGGGCAGGGTTGGCACAGATACGCAGTATTTT.

The gene calls are TRBV5-1 and TRBJ2-3; 9 bases are shared with TRBD2. The CDR3 totals 16 residues. The trim removed 0 bases at V and 2 bases at J, leaving 4 bases unmatched. Germline CDR1 reads SGHRS; CDR2 reads YFSETQ. The CDR3 is CASSLAAGGLTDTQYF. The DNA for the CDR3 is TGCGCCAGCAGCTTGGCTGCGGGGGGGCTCACAGATACGCAGTATTTT.

This clonotype was found a few times. The chain combines TRBV3-1 with TRBJ2-1, with unresolved D. The CDR3 extends over 16 amino acids. V dropped 2 bases and J dropped 7 bases, with 18 bases sitting between them. Germline V gene lookup returns CDR1 LGHDT and CDR2 YNNKEL (reference sequence). For the CDR3, the DNA is TGTGCCAGCAGCCAATGGTTAGACGGGCTCTGGAATGAGCAGTTCTTC. The encoded protein is CASSQWLDGLWNEQFF.

J is TRBJ2-5 and V is TRBV29-1, with D possibly matching TRBD2 (5 bases). There are 15 residues in the CDR3. V lost 4 bases and J lost 5, with 20 bases in between. Germline V gene data show CDR1 as SQVTM and CDR2 as ANQGSEA. The CDR3 spells CSVVPTRAPGETQYF. The CDR3 bases are TGCAGCGTTGTACCAACTAGGGCCCCGGGGGAGACCCAGTACTTC.

This clonotype was observed a handful of times. The genes are TRBV5-1 and TRBJ2-7; TRBD1 agrees at 7 bases. Germline V lookup: CDR1 SGHRS, CDR2 YFSETQ. The CDR3 extends over 16 amino acids. V dropped 4 bases and J dropped 2; count of bases not matched to a gene: 12. This CDR3 is CASSPALDRTPYEQYF. The CDR3 region has the DNA TGCGCCAGCAGCCCCGCCCTGGACAGGACTCCCTACGAGCAGTACTTC.